The next 21 T cell receptor beta chains were all read from a single sample in a study of monozygotic twins with inflammatory bowel disease. TCRdb reprocessed the 5' RACE reads, keeping one entry per CDR3 protein, no DNA. This repertoire includes about 300,000 distinct CDR3 sequences. Sample: blood. Receptors originate from a human donor with ulcerative colitis or Crohn's disease, or a healthy co-twin of an affected twin (not recorded which).

This chain joins TRBV19 and TRBJ1-1. The CDR3 totals 15 residues. Germline lookup yields CDR1 LNHDA and CDR2 SQIVND (reference sequence). The CDR3 sequence: CASSKLGGADTEAFF.

The genes are TRBV4-3 and TRBJ2-2; no DNA is available, so the TRBD1 call from TCRdb remains unchecked. The CDR3 runs to 18 residues. In germline, CDR1 is LGHNA, CDR2 YSLEER. The CDR3 sequence is CASSQPPTGGFVGGELFF.

V gene TRBV5-1 combines with J gene TRBJ2-2. The CDR3 loop spans 15 amino acids. Per germline, CDR1 SGHRS and CDR2 YFSETQ. This chain's CDR3 is CASSRSTSNTGELFF.

The chain is built from TRBV29-1 and TRBJ2-5; TCRdb proposes TRBD2, but this gene call is untestable without DNA. CDR3 length: 15 amino acids. CDR1 is SQVTM, CDR2 ANQGSEA, per germline. The CDR3 reads CSAGSSGRPQETQYF.

V is TRBV5-1 and J is TRBJ2-7; TCRdb's D gene call, TRBD1, goes unchecked for lack of DNA. The CDR3 spans 12 residues. From germline, CDR1 is SGHRS and CDR2 YFSETQ. The CDR3 loop reads CASSSGVDEQYF.

The chain employs TRBV11-2 and TRBJ2-1; TCRdb's D call, TRBD1, is unchecked because there is no DNA. CDR3 length: 14 residues. CDR1 is SGHAT and CDR2 is FQNNGV in the germline V gene. CDR3 in amino acids: CASSLGARGNEQFF.

The gene calls are TRBV3-1 and TRBJ2-4; lacking DNA, the TRBD2 call made by TCRdb goes unchecked. Per the germline V gene, CDR1 is LGHDT and CDR2 is YNNKEL (reference sequence). This CDR3 spans 17 amino acids. CDR3 amino acids: CASSQERVNAAKNIQYF.

The CDR3: CASAIDALAASQPQHF. V is TRBV28 and J is TRBJ1-5. The CDR3 is 16 residues long. The V gene's germline CDR1 is MDHEN and CDR2 SYDVKM. Full variable domain (remainder filled in from reference TRBV28 and TRBJ1-5): DVKVTQSSRYLVKRTGEKVFLECVQDMDHENMFWYRQDPGLGLRLIYFSYDVKMKEKGDIPEGYSVSREKKERFSLILESASTNQTSMYLCASAIDALAASQPQHFGDGTRLSIL.

This chain connects TRBV25-1 to TRBJ2-5. Germline-derived CDR1 and CDR2 are MGHDK and SYGVNS. This CDR3 has 14 residues. Here the CDR3 reads CASSEFTNGETQYF.

The chain employs TRBV9 and TRBJ2-1; absent DNA, TCRdb's TRBD1 call cannot be checked. Germline values: CDR1 SGDLS, CDR2 YYNGEE. This CDR3 comprises 15 residues. CDR3 loop: CASSGDPPRKNEQFF.

J is TRBJ2-2 and V is TRBV18; TCRdb reports TRBD1, a call that lacks DNA to check it against. The CDR3 length is 12 residues. Per germline, CDR1 KGHSH and CDR2 LQKENI. CDR3 loop: CASATSTGLLFF.

The chain is built from TRBV29-1 and TRBJ2-5; no DNA is available, so the TRBD2 call from TCRdb remains unchecked. Germline CDR1 and CDR2: SQVTM and ANQGSEA. The CDR3 length is 13 residues. The CDR3 loop reads CSARRGPTETQYF.

The chain combines TRBV28 with TRBJ2-7. In germline, CDR1 is MDHEN, CDR2 SYDVKM. This CDR3 is built from 13 residues. CDR3 protein: CASYSQRTYEQYF.

The J gene is TRBJ2-5, the V gene TRBV6-2 or TRBV6-3; the D call from TCRdb, TRBD1, cannot be confirmed without DNA. From germline, CDR1 is MNHEY and CDR2 SVGEGT. This CDR3 contains 13 residues. The CDR3 is CASLKRGLRTQYF.

The V and J genes are TRBV12-3 or TRBV12-4 and TRBJ1-1; TCRdb reports TRBD1, a call that lacks DNA to check it against. This CDR3 contains 15 residues. CDR3 protein: CASTGLMAGGTEAFF.

The rearrangement joins TRBV27 to TRBJ2-3; absent DNA, TCRdb's TRBD1 call cannot be checked. Germline values: CDR1 MNHEY, CDR2 SMNVEV (reference sequence). The CDR3 sequence is 13 residues long. Here the CDR3 reads CASSSGSADTQYF.

The genes are TRBV15 and TRBJ2-7; the D gene TCRdb calls, TRBD2, cannot be checked with no DNA. Germline-derived CDR1 and CDR2 are LNHNV and YYDKDF (reference sequence). This CDR3 is built from 16 residues. The CDR3 here is CATSRDSPSGRREQYF.

The J gene is TRBJ2-1, the V gene TRBV20-1; with no DNA, the TCRdb D assignment of TRBD2 cannot be verified. CDR1 and CDR2 (germline): DFQATT, SNEGSKA (reference sequence). CDR3 length equals 16 residues. The CDR3 loop is CSARVERGGVYNEQFF.

The rearrangement uses TRBV6-1 and TRBJ2-5; TCRdb's D call of TRBD2 is untestable without DNA. The CDR3 is made up of 15 amino acids. Germline V lookup: CDR1 MNHNS, CDR2 SASEGT. The chain's CDR3 is CASSPHYGVQETQYF.

The chain is built from TRBV15 and TRBJ1-3. The CDR3 runs 14 residues. Germline V gives CDR1 LNHNV, CDR2 YYDKDF (reference sequence). The CDR3 here is CATSSMFSGNTIYF.

This chain connects TRBV4-1 to TRBJ2-1; the TCRdb D gene call, TRBD2, has no DNA to confirm it. Germline values: CDR1 MGHRA, CDR2 YSYEKL. The CDR3 totals 16 residues. Here the CDR3 reads CASSQGLAGALGEQFF.